This T cell receptor (beta chain) appears in the sequencing data of a study of cytomegalovirus exposure and HLA in healthy donors. Study details: HLA-typed donors were the source of about 85 million unique TCRs, which an early data release held. Study-level findings and limits: One variant, a missense change in DCLRE1C, was linked in a later analysis to TCR beta V- and J-gene trimming. Later work found that TCR association rates differed between HLA loci; DRB1 had the most and HLA-C the fewest. Rarity held for most TCR sequences, but there were some public TCRs that occurred in many donors.

Details on this clone: What it binds is unknown.

Germline assignment: CDR1 MNHEY and CDR2 SVGAGI. The CDR3 runs 14 residues. After removal of 1 base from V and 7 bases from J, the junction contained 4 bases not matched to a gene. The PCR was carried out with 60 Vbeta primers and 13 Jbeta primers. The data were produced by immunoSEQ multiplex PCR, yet TCRdb's version contains in-frame clones alone and is incomplete. The sample carries more than 110,000 clones, roughly 76% recorded once. The sequenced sample was PBMCs. This receptor was taken from a man between 18 and 35 years old in good health and CMV-seronegative. The chain combines TRBV6-5 with TRBJ1-5; 7 positions agree with TRBD1. The CDR3 DNA is TGTGCCAGCAGTTACTGGCAGGGGGACCAGCCCCAGCATTTT. It is translated as CASSYWQGDQPQHF.